Listed here are 30 T cell receptor beta chains from one sample, sequenced in a study of lymphopenia after photon versus proton radiotherapy. Profiled with immunoSEQ multiplex PCR; TCRdb holds only in-frame clones, not every one. The table records roughly 64,000 clones, around 90% of them present only once. Sequenced here: peripheral blood, sampled from a patient treated with proton-based radiotherapy. The receptor set was obtained from a man aged 80 or over with esophageal cancer.

V is TRBV7-9 and J is TRBJ1-1, with no clear D. The ends were cut back, 5 bases at V and 11 bases at J, with 21 bases in the middle. Germline V CDR1 and CDR2: SEHNR, FQNEAQ (reference sequence). The CDR3 runs to 14 residues. The CDR3 DNA reads as TGTGCCAGCAGCCCTCAATCGGAGAGTCGGGAGGCTTTCTTT. Translating it yields CASSPQSESREAFF.

V gene TRBV4-2 combines with J gene TRBJ2-5, with 8 bases aligning to TRBD2. Germline V gene sequence: CDR1 LGHNA, CDR2 YNFKEQ. The length of the CDR3 is 18 residues. V dropped 1 base and J dropped 5; count of bases not matched to a gene: 15. The CDR3 loop reads CASSQAPGTGGGGETQYF. The CDR3 bases are TGTGCCAGCAGCCAAGCGCCCGGCACGGGGGGGGGCGGGGAGACCCAGTACTTC.

CDR3 loop: CASSFWGSGNTIYF. CDR3 DNA sequence: TGTGCCAGCAGCTTTTGGGGCTCTGGAAACACCATATATTTT. This chain joins TRBV5-4 and TRBJ1-3, with unresolved D. This CDR3 region has 14 residues. V was shortened by 2 bases and J by 0 bases, with 6 bases between the two germline ends. Germline lookup yields CDR1 SGHNT and CDR2 YYREEE (reference sequence).

This clone was counted once. CDR3 protein: CASTLAGGPKTGELFF. CDR3 nucleotides: TGCGCCAGCACACTAGCGGGAGGGCCAAAGACCGGGGAGCTGTTTTTT. J is TRBJ2-2 and V is TRBV5-1; 13 bases are a match to TRBD2. Germline CDR1 is SGHRS and CDR2 is YFSETQ. V shed 6 bases, J shed 5 bases, and the junction held 7 bases outside the gene matches. The CDR3 is 16 amino acids. Based on the CDR3 plus reference TRBV5-1 and TRBJ2-2, the full variable domain is KAGVTQTPRYLIKTRGQQVTLSCSPISGHRSVSWYQQTPGQGLQFLFEYFSETQRNKGNFPGRFSGRQFSNSRSEMNVSTLELGDSALYLCASTLAGGPKTGELFFGEGSRLTVL.

This sequence joins TRBV4-2 and TRBJ2-5; no firm D call. Germline CDR1 and CDR2: LGHNA and YNFKEQ. The CDR3 covers 14 residues. Trimming left V 1 base short and J 1 base short, with 7 bases between. The CDR3 here is CASSQGAPQETQYF. CDR3 nucleotide sequence: TGTGCCAGCAGCCAAGGGGCACCCCAAGAGACCCAGTACTTC.

This chain links TRBV27 with TRBJ2-1; 8 nucleotides agree with TRBD2. CDR1 MNHEY and CDR2 SMNVEV come from the germline V gene (reference sequence). J was trimmed by 4 bases and V by 6 bases; bases with no gene match: 8. This CDR3 is 15 amino acids long. The DNA of the CDR3 is TGTGCCAGCAGGTTGGGACTAGGGGGATACAATGAGCAGTTCTTC. Residues: CASRLGLGGYNEQFF.

The rearrangement joins TRBV9 to TRBJ1-1; D gene ambiguous. CDR1 and CDR2 (germline): SGDLS, YYNGEE. V lost 0 bases to trimming and J lost 1 base, with 10 bases between them. This CDR3 spans 15 amino acids. The CDR3 protein is CASSVAAAWNTEAFF. The CDR3 DNA reads TGTGCCAGCAGCGTAGCGGCGGCCTGGAACACTGAAGCTTTCTTT.

This chain connects TRBV10-3 to TRBJ1-1, with D tentatively TRBD1 (5 bases). Germline-derived CDR1 and CDR2 are ENHRY and SYGVKD. The CDR3 contains 13 residues. V was shortened by 8 bases and J by 4 bases, with 14 bases between the two germline ends. CDR3 nucleotide sequence: TGTGCCATCCGAAGGGACCTTTCCACTGAAGCTTTCTTT. It codes for CAIRRDLSTEAFF.

V usage is TRBV7-9 and J usage is TRBJ2-7; weak D call: TRBD2 (6 bases). Germline V CDR1 and CDR2: SEHNR, FQNEAQ (reference sequence). Between the trimmed V and J ends, which lost 1 base and 12 bases, there was a span of 13 bases. The CDR3 extends over 12 amino acids. CDR3 DNA: TGTGCCAGCAGCTTAGATACGGGGGATTCGTACTTC. It specifies CASSLDTGDSYF. Together with reference TRBV7-9 and TRBJ2-7, the CDR3 gives the full variable domain: DTGVSQNPRHKITKRGQNVTFRCDPISEHNRLYWYRQTLGQGPEFLTYFQNEAQLEKSRLLSDRFSAERPKGSFSTLEIQRTEQGDSAMYLCASSLDTGDSYFGPGTRLTVT.

CDR3 nucleotide sequence: TGTGCCAGCAGCGTAGTGGGACAGGGGCACTCTGAGCAGTTCTTC. Protein sequence: CASSVVGQGHSEQFF. This rearrangement joins TRBV9 to TRBJ2-1; 10 bases line up with TRBD1. The V and J ends lost 0 bases and 9 bases, in that order; junction bases with no gene match: 6. Per germline, CDR1 SGDLS and CDR2 YYNGEE. The CDR3 contains 15 residues.

V gene TRBV21-1 combines with J gene TRBJ1-2; the table assigns TRBD1, which was not confirmed against the DNA. TRBV21-1 is a pseudogene locus. The CDR3 spans 15 residues. The CDR3 nucleotides are TGTGCCAGCAGCATCGACAGGGGTACTTACTATGGCTACACCTTC. It is translated as CASSIDRGTYYGYTF.

The chain couples TRBV7-8 to TRBJ2-3; D gene ambiguous. This CDR3 is built from 14 residues. Trimming took 1 base from V and 4 from J, leaving 9 bases between them. The germline CDR1 and CDR2 sequences are SGHVS and FQNEAQ. The CDR3 DNA reads as TGTGCCAGCAGCTTAGTCCCAGGCGCAGATACGCAGTATTTT. As protein: CASSLVPGADTQYF. Full variable domain (remainder filled in from reference TRBV7-8 and TRBJ2-3): GAGVSQSPRYKVAKRGQDVALRCDPISGHVSLFWYQQALGQGPEFLTYFQNEAQLDKSGLPSDRFFAERPEGSVSTLKIQRTQQEDSAVYLCASSLVPGADTQYFGPGTRLTVL.

The chain uses TRBV27 and TRBJ2-7; D is undetermined. The length of the CDR3 is 15 residues. Looked up from germline, CDR1 is MNHEY and CDR2 is SMNVEV (reference sequence). V lost 4 bases, J lost 0 bases, and 13 bases lay in between. The CDR3 sequence is CASSYDGTTSYEQYF. The DNA for the CDR3 is TGTGCCAGCAGTTACGACGGAACTACCTCCTACGAGCAGTACTTC.

This rearrangement joins TRBV4-1 to TRBJ2-1; 12 nucleotides match TRBD2. The length of the CDR3 is 15 residues. Germline CDR1 MGHRA, CDR2 YSYEKL. V lost 8 bases and J lost 7; bases outside the gene matches: 9. For the CDR3, the DNA is TGCGCCAGCCGGGGAGGACTAGCGGGGTCTAATGAGCAGTTCTTC. Translated: CASRGGLAGSNEQFF.

A single count supports this clone. The V gene is TRBV20-1, the J gene TRBJ1-1; no reliable D call. Looked up from germline, CDR1 is DFQATT and CDR2 is SNEGSKA (reference sequence). Between the trimmed V and J ends, which lost 6 bases and 8 bases, there was a span of 13 bases. The CDR3 spans 11 residues. The CDR3 DNA follows: TGCAGTGCGGCAAAGGGTTGGGAAGCTTTCTTT. It translates to CSAAKGWEAFF.

V is TRBV14 and J is TRBJ2-4; 16 bases agree with TRBD2. This CDR3 is built from 22 residues. The V gene end was trimmed by 5 bases and the J gene end by 2 bases; junction bases not matched to a gene: 18. Germline values: CDR1 SGHDN, CDR2 FVKESK. CDR3 nucleotides: TGTGCCAGCAGCTATAAGGACAGGGGGGGACTAGCGGGAGGGACCCCCAAAAACATTCAGTACTTC. It translates to CASSYKDRGGLAGGTPKNIQYF.

The chain carries TRBV6-6 and TRBJ1-1; unclear D gene. The CDR3 is made up of 15 amino acids. Germline loops: CDR1 MNHNY, CDR2 SVGAGI (reference sequence). Trimming shortened V by 5 bases and J by 5 bases, and 18 bases separated the two germline ends. In DNA form, the CDR3 reads TGTGCCAGCAGTCAACGACAAACCCGGGAAACTGAAGCTTTCTTT. This gives the protein CASSQRQTRETEAFF.

The rearrangement joins TRBV5-4 to TRBJ1-3; D remains ambiguous. CDR1 and CDR2 (germline): SGHNT, YYREEE (reference sequence). V lost 1 base to trimming and J lost 8 bases, with 4 bases between them. CDR3 size: 11 residues. The CDR3 spells CASSLRDTIYF. The CDR3 DNA follows: TGTGCCAGCAGCTTGCGTGACACCATATATTTT.

The chain carries TRBV5-4 and TRBJ1-1; a weak D match, TRBD1 (6 bases). V was shortened by 4 bases and J by 1 base, with 17 bases between the two germline ends. Germline-derived CDR1 and CDR2 are SGHNT and YYREEE (reference sequence). This CDR3 is 16 amino acids long. Here the CDR3 DNA reads TGTGCCAGCAGCCCCCAACCGGGACAAAAGAACACTGAAGCTTTCTTT. Encoded protein: CASSPQPGQKNTEAFF.

This rearrangement joins TRBV29-1 to TRBJ1-4; tentative D call: TRBD1 (5 bases). Trimming removed 1 base from V and 2 bases from J, with 8 bases in between. The CDR3 has 14 amino acids. The V gene's germline CDR1 is SQVTM and CDR2 ANQGSEA. CDR3 amino acids: CSVEVAGTNEKLFF. For the CDR3, the DNA is TGCAGCGTTGAAGTGGCAGGGACTAATGAAAAACTGTTTTTT.

This sequence joins TRBV19 and TRBJ2-7, with D perhaps TRBD1 or TRBD2 (6 bases each). This CDR3 is built from 23 residues. CDR1 LNHDA and CDR2 SQIVND come from the germline V gene (reference sequence). The V end lost 5 bases, the J end lost 0 bases, and 38 bases lay between the germline ends. Here the CDR3 reads CASSPTIRGAPRLKAKGSYEQYF. DNA of the CDR3: TGTGCCAGTAGTCCGACGATTAGGGGGGCCCCGAGGCTTAAGGCTAAGGGCTCCTACGAGCAGTACTTC.

The V and J genes are TRBV27 and TRBJ2-2, with no clear D. Germline CDR1 is MNHEY and CDR2 is SMNVEV (reference sequence). Between the trimmed V and J ends, which lost 6 bases and 1 base, there was a span of 12 bases. This CDR3 region has 15 residues. The CDR3 bases are TGTGCCAGCAGCAAGACAACATTGAACACCGGGGAGCTGTTTTTT. This translates into CASSKTTLNTGELFF.

The chain uses TRBV18 and TRBJ2-7; TRBD2 agrees at 8 bases. The junction had 3 bases not matched to a gene; V was cut back by 2 bases and J by 3 bases. Germline values: CDR1 KGHSH, CDR2 LQKENI. This CDR3 has 14 residues. DNA for the CDR3: TGTGCCAGCTCACCAGCGGGGGGAGGCTACGAGCAGTACTTC. This gives the protein CASSPAGGGYEQYF.

The V call is TRBV11-2, the J call TRBJ2-5, with 7 bases lining up with TRBD2. The germline V gene has CDR1 SGHAT and CDR2 FQNNGV. Losses at the gene ends were 1 base for V and 5 bases for J; bases not matched to a gene: 10. This CDR3 region has 16 residues. CDR3 amino acids: CASSLGLADLQETQYF. CDR3 nucleotide sequence: TGTGCCAGCAGCTTAGGGCTAGCGGACCTCCAGGAGACCCAGTACTTC.

CDR3 nucleotides: TGTGCCAGCAGCTCCGGAGGAGGAACTAGCACAGATACGCAGTATTTT. Its protein is CASSSGGGTSTDTQYF. The genes are TRBV9 and TRBJ2-3; D may be TRBD2 (5 bases). CDR3 length: 16 residues. V was trimmed by 4 bases and J by 0 bases, leaving 15 bases between them. In germline, CDR1 is SGDLS, CDR2 YYNGEE.

CDR3 in amino acids: CASSLGGALYNEQFF. The CDR3 DNA reads as TGTGCCAGCAGCTTGGGGGGGGCCCTCTACAATGAGCAGTTCTTC. The rearrangement links TRBV5-4 to TRBJ2-1; TRBD1 or TRBD2 may be the D gene (6 bases each). The V gene lost 0 bases and the J gene lost 3 bases, with 10 bases spanning the gap. Germline CDR1 and CDR2: SGHNT and YYREEE (reference sequence). The CDR3 sequence is 15 residues long. The full variable domain, with the rest looked up from reference TRBV5-4 and TRBJ2-1, is ETGVTQSPTHLIKTRGQQVTLRCSSQSGHNTVSWYQQALGQGPQFIFQYYREEENGRGNFPPRFSGLQFPNYSSELNVNALELDDSALYLCASSLGGALYNEQFFGPGTRLTVL.

The chain couples TRBV29-1 to TRBJ1-5; 8 bases are a match to TRBD1. CDR3 length: 15 residues. Germline CDR1 is SQVTM and CDR2 is ANQGSEA. The V gene end was trimmed by 4 bases and the J gene end by 7 bases; junction bases not matched to a gene: 12. The CDR3 is CSVGQNRGAGQPQHF. The CDR3 coding sequence is TGCAGCGTTGGCCAAAACAGGGGGGCAGGACAGCCCCAGCATTTT.

V gene TRBV18 combines with J gene TRBJ1-3, with D possibly TRBD1 on 5 matching bases. In germline, CDR1 is KGHSH, CDR2 LQKENI. The CDR3 has 12 residues. V lost 8 bases and J 6 bases, leaving 11 bases between the germline ends. The CDR3 here is CASTGGENTIYF. In DNA form, the CDR3 reads TGTGCCAGCACTGGGGGAGAAAACACCATATATTTT.

V is TRBV6-5 and J is TRBJ2-7, with 7 bases matching TRBD1. This CDR3 is built from 13 residues. Looked up from germline, CDR1 is MNHEY and CDR2 is SVGAGI. V was pared by 6 bases and J by 2 bases, with 4 bases of the junction left unmatched. The CDR3 nucleotides read TGTGCCAGCAGACGACAGGGTCCCTACGAGCAGTACTTC. Its protein is CASRRQGPYEQYF.

Worth noting for this clone: At one boundary the junction diverges from the germline segment, which might be a read error. The genes are TRBV7-7 and TRBJ2-5; D could derive from TRBD1 or TRBD2 (5 bases each). The CDR3 has 16 amino acids. The germline CDR1 and CDR2 sequences are SSHAT and FNYEAQ (reference sequence). This chain's CDR3 is CASSLLGAVDQETQYF. CDR3 sequence (DNA): TGTGCTAGCAGTTTACTCGGGGCAGTTGACCAAGAGACCCAGTACTTC.